This entry lists 4 T cell receptor beta chains sequenced from one sample in a study of blood T cell repertoires in COVID-19. The data were produced by immunoSEQ multiplex PCR, yet TCRdb's version contains in-frame clones alone and is incomplete. Of a few hundred thousand clones listed, approximately 86% were seen once; the top ten hold 8% to 9.5%. Material: PBMCs or T cells enriched from blood (not recorded which). These receptors were taken from a woman aged 18-29 years who had recovered from COVID-19.

V is TRBV9 and J is TRBJ2-7; D may be TRBD2 (6 bases). In germline, CDR1 is SGDLS, CDR2 YYNGEE. Trimming shortened V by 3 bases and J by 1 base, and 8 bases separated the two germline ends. This CDR3 region has 13 residues. The CDR3 nucleotides read TGTGCCAGCAGCGGGGGAGGATCCTACGAGCAGTACTTC. Its protein product is CASSGGGSYEQYF.

The V and J genes are TRBV16 and TRBJ1-2; D gene unclear. There are 14 residues in the CDR3. CDR1 and CDR2 from the germline V gene are KGHSY and FQNENV. V dropped 0 bases and J dropped 4 bases, with 9 bases sitting between them. CDR3: CASSQSSGLYGYTF. The CDR3 DNA reads as TGTGCCAGCAGCCAATCATCAGGCCTCTATGGCTACACCTTC.

This clone appeared a few times. The chain combines TRBV18 with TRBJ1-5; possible D gene TRBD1, 6 bases. V dropped 4 bases and J dropped 3 bases, with 13 bases sitting between them. There are 15 residues in the CDR3. Per germline, CDR1 KGHSH and CDR2 LQKENI. Here the CDR3 reads CASSRGEGDNQPQHF. The CDR3 coding sequence is TGTGCCAGCTCACGAGGGGAGGGGGACAATCAGCCCCAGCATTTT.

The chain joins TRBV7-2 to TRBJ1-3; TRBD1 might be the D (5 bases). The CDR3 totals 18 residues. The germline V and J ends were trimmed by 5 bases and 0 bases, with 20 bases remaining between them. Germline V gives CDR1 SGHTA, CDR2 FQGNSA. CDR3 in DNA: TGTGCCAGCAGCCCTACTTTGTACAGGCTAACCTCTGGAAACACCATATATTTT. Its translation is CASSPTLYRLTSGNTIYF.